This TCR beta chain was obtained from a study of T cells after yellow fever vaccination. Whole-study results and caveats: Clones from primary vaccination mostly reappeared after the booster (around 96% CD4, 88% CD8). A weaker secondary response peaked on day 5, the primary on day 15. The bulk population could contribute abundant contaminating clonotypes to FACS-sorted repertoires. Relatively few clonotypes were ones that appeared in both CD4 and CD8 compartments.

TCRdb re-analysed the 5' RACE reads in MiXCR, keeping a single row per CDR3 protein. The sample lists almost 600,000 distinct CDR3 sequences; roughly 14% were seen once. The V end was cut by 4 bases, the J end by 4 bases, with 10 bases between. The V gene's germline CDR1 is GTSNPN and CDR2 SVGIG (reference sequence). The CDR3 runs to 13 residues. This clonotype was seen more than once but under ten times. Its antigen remains unidentified. Sample: PBMCs, taken on the day of the yellow fever booster vaccination. The V and J genes are TRBV30 and TRBJ2-2; D ambiguous. This TCR derives from a man younger than 45 who received the YFV17D yellow fever vaccine. The CDR3 coding sequence is TGTGCCTGGACAGGCTTGTCCACCGGGGAGCTGTTTTTT. It codes for CAWTGLSTGELFF.